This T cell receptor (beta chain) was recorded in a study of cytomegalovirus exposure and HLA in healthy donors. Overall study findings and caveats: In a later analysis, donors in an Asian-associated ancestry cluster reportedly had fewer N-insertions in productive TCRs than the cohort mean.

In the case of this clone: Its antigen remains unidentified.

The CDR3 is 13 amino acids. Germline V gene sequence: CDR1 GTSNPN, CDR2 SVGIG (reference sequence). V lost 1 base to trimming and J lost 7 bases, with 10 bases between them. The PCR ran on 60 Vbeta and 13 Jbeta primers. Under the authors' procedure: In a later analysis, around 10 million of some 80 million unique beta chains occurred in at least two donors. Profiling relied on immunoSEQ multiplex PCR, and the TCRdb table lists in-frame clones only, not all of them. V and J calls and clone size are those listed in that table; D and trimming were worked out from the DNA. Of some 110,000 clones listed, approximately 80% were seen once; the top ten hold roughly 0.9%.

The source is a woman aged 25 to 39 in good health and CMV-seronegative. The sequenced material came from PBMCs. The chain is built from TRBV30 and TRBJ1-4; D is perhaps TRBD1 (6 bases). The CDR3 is CAWSGTAFEKLFF. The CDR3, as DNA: TGTGCCTGGAGTGGGACAGCCTTTGAAAAACTGTTTTTT.